Listed below are T cell receptor beta chains from one sample, sequenced in a study of control samples from healthy donors and cancer patients. Assay used: immunoSEQ multiplex PCR; TCRdb lists only in-frame clones, some missing. The table includes more than 150,000 clones, about 93% detected once. The source material was blood. All receptors derive from a man aged 50 to 60 in good health. Both conserved end residues are part of each CDR3. D genes are given only for firm matches. The size entry is marked missing in some rows and otherwise reads once, few, many or a size class.

v_call	clone_size	j_call	d_call	cdr3_aa	cdr3_nt
TRBV15	.	TRBJ1-1	.	CATSRGGGFGNTEAFF	TGTGCCACCAGCAGAGGCGGAGGGTTCGGGAACACTGAAGCTTTCTTT
TRBV6-1	.	TRBJ2-3	.	CASSEVVGTDTQYF	TGTGCCAGCAGTGAAGTGGTAGGGACAGATACGCAGTATTTT
TRBV12-3/TRBV12-4	.	TRBJ1-5	.	CASSSVEYQPQHF	TGTGCCAGCAGTTCCGTCGAGTATCAGCCCCAGCATTTT
TRBV4-2	.	TRBJ1-2	TRBD1	CASSQDGQGADYGYTF	TGTGCCAGCAGCCAAGACGGACAGGGGGCAGACTATGGCTACACCTTC
TRBV24-1	.	TRBJ1-4	.	CATSDFQGGGEKLFF	TGTGCCACCAGTGATTTCCAGGGAGGGGGTGAAAAACTGTTTTTT
TRBV6-5	.	TRBJ2-7	.	CASRPWDGSSYEQYF	TGTGCCAGCAGACCCTGGGACGGCAGCTCCTACGAGCAGTACTTC
TRBV18	.	TRBJ2-1	TRBD1	CASSVPDRGYNEQFF	TGTGCCAGCTCAGTACCGGACAGGGGTTACAATGAGCAGTTCTTC
TRBV7-9	.	TRBJ2-1	TRBD2	CASSSPAGGYNEQFF	TGTGCCAGCAGCAGCCCAGCGGGAGGATACAATGAGCAGTTCTTC
TRBV15	.	TRBJ1-3	.	CATSKGSSGNTIYF	TGTGCCACCAGCAAGGGAAGCTCTGGAAACACCATATATTTT
TRBV5-4	.	TRBJ2-7	.	CASSLFRDYEQYF	TGTGCCAGCAGCTTGTTTAGGGACTACGAGCAGTACTTC
TRBV28	.	TRBJ1-2	.	CASRLLGGGYTF	TGTGCCAGCAGGCTTCTGGGAGGAGGCTACACCTTC
TRBV14	.	TRBJ2-4	.	CASSRYRVSVAKNIQYF	TGTGCCAGCAGCCGTTACAGGGTTAGCGTGGCCAAAAACATTCAGTACTTC
TRBV4-2	few	TRBJ2-7	.	CASSQEVVSYEQYF	TGTGCCAGCAGCCAAGAAGTAGTTTCCTACGAGCAGTACTTC
TRBV20-1	.	TRBJ2-7	.	CSASGGEQYF	TGCAGTGCGTCGGGTGGGGAGCAGTACTTC
TRBV6-1	once	TRBJ2-7	.	CASSEGDQTMVGTEQYF	TGTGCCAGCAGTGAGGGGGATCAGACGATGGTGGGGACCGAGCAGTACTTC
TRBV4-1	.	TRBJ2-4	.	CASSPEGQKNIQYF	TGCGCCAGCAGCCCGGAGGGGCAGAAAAACATTCAGTACTTC